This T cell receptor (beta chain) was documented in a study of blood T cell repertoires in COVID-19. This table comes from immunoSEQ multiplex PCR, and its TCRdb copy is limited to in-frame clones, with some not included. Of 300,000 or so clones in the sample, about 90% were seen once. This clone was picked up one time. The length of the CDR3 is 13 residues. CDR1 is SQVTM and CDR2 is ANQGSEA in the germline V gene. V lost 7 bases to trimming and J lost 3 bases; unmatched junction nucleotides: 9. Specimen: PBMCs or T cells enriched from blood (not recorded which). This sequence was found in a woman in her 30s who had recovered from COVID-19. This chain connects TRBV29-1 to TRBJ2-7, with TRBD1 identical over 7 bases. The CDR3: CSARGQGDYEQYF. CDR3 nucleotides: TGCAGCGCCCGTGGGCAGGGGGACTACGAGCAGTACTTC.